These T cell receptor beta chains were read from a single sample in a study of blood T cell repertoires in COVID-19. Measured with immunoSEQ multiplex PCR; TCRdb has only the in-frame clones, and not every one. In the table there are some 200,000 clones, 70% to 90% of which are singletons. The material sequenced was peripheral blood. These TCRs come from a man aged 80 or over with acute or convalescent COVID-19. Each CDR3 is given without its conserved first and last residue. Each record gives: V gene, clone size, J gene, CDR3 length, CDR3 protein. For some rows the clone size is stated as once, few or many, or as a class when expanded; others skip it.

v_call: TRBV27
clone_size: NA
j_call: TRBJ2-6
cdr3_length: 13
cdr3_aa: ATSRGGSGANVLT

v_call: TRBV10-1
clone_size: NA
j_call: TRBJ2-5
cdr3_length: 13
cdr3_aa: ASSPTSGKQETQY

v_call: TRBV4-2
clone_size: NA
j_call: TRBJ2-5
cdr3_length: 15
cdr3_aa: ASSQLRFRDSQETQY

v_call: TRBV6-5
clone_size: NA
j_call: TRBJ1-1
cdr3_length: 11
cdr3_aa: ASSYKGGTEAF

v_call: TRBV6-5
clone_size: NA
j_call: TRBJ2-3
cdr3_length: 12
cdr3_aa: ASRRDRGADTQY

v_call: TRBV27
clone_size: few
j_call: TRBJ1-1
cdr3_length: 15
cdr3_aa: ASSAFGQGPPPAEAF

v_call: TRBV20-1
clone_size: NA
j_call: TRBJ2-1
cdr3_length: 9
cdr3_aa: SAPTPLEQF

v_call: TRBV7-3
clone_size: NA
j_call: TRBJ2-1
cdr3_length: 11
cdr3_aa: ASSLNSDNEQF

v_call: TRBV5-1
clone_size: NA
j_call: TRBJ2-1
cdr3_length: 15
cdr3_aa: ASSFLAGGVLGNEQF

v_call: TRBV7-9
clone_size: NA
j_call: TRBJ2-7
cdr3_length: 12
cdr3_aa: ASSLVGAGDEQY

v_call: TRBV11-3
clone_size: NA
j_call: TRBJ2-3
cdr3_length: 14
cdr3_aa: ASSLSRQGALDTQY

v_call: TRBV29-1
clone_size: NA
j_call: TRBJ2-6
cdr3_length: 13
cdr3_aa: SVTGRGAGANVLT

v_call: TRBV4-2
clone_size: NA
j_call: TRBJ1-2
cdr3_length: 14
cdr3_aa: ASSQADSQGSYGYT

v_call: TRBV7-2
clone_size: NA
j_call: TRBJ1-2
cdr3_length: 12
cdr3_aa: ASSLDQGGYGYT

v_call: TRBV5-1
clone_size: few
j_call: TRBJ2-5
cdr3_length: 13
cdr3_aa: ASSWGGGSEETQY

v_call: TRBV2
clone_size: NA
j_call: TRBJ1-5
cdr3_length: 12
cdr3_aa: ASSEGSSNQPQH

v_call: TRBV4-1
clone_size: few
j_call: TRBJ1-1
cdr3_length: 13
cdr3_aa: ASSRGTGVNTEAF

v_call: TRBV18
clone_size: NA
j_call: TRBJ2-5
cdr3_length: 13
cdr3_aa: ASSTDRGLWETQY

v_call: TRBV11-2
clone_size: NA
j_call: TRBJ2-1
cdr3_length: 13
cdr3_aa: ASSSLAGGQNEQF

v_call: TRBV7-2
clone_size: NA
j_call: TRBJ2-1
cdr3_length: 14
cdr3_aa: ASSRFMAERGNEQF

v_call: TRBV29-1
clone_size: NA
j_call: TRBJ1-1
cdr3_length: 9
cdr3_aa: SVQGAAEAF

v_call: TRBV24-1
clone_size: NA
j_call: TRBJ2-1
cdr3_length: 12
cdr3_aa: ATSDPGGVNEQF

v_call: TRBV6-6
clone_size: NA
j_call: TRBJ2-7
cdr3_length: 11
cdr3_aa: ASSLLSSYEQY

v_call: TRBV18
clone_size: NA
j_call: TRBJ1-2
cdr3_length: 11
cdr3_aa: ASSPDRVHGYT

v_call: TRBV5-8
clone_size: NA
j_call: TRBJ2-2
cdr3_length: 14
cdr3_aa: ASTSLDRGHTGELF

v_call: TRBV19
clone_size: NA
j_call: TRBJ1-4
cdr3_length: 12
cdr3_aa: ASKEGPTNEKLF

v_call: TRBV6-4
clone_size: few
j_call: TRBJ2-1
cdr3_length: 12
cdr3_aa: ASSSGGGFNEQF

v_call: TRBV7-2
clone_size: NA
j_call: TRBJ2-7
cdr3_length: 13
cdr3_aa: ASSPEGTGLYEQY

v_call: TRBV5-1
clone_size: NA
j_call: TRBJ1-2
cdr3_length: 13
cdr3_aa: ASSLSPASNYGYT

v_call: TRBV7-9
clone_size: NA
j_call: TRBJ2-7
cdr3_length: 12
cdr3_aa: ASSFWDRVYEQY

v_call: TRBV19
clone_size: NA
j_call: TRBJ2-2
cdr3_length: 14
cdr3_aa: ASSIGTGWNTGELF